The T cell receptor (beta chain) under discussion was sequenced for a study of shared clonotypes between healthy human individuals. Study-wide findings and caveats: Non-shared clonotypes were found to have lower generation probabilities than the clonotypes that were shared by all four of the sorted-subset donors.

Method: immunoSEQ multiplex PCR; TCRdb's copy keeps in-frame clones and lacks some. Of some 800,000 clones in the sample, about 91% were seen once. CD45RO-negative CD8 cells positively selected for CCR7 made up the naive population, which excluded terminally differentiated effector memory CD45RA+ cells. Regarding this clone: The antigen is unknown.

The CDR3 is 15 amino acids. From germline, CDR1 is PRHDT and CDR2 FYEKMQ (reference sequence). V gave up 1 base and J gave up 0 bases, with 10 bases separating them. This chain connects TRBV13 to TRBJ2-7; no firm D call. The sequenced sample consisted of naive CD8+ T cells sorted from blood. This clonotype was obtained from a man in his thirties or forties in good health. CDR3 sequence (DNA): TGTGCCAGCAGCTTAGAGACGGAACCCTCCTACGAGCAGTACTTC. This translates into CASSLETEPSYEQYF.